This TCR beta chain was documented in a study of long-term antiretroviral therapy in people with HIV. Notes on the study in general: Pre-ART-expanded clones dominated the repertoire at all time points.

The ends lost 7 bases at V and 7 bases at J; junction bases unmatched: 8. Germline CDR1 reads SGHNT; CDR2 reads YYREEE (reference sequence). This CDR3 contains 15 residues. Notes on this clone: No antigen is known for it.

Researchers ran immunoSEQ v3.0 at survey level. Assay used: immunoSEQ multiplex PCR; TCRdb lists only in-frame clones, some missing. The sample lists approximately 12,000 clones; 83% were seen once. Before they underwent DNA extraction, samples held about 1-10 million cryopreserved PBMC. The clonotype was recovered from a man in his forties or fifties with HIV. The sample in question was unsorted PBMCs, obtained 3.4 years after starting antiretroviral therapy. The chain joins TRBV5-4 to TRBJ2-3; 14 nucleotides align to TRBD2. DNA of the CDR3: TGTGCCAGCGGAGGAGGACTAGCGGGAGGAAATACGCAGTATTTT. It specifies CASGGGLAGGNTQYF.